Listed here are 30 T cell receptor beta chains from one sample, sequenced in a study of blood T cell repertoires in COVID-19 (dated by TCRdb to the early 2020s). The library was produced with the immunoSEQ multiplex PCR assay. The clones in this table, taken by TCRdb from immuneACCESS, are in-frame only. Not every clone is retained; where verified, under half of the shortfall comes from an unresolved V gene, and the cause of the rest is unknown. A total of 200,000 to 250,000 clones appear in this sample, less than 90% of them only once. Approximately 2.8% of the sample belongs to the ten largest clones. Material for sequencing was PBMCs or T cells enriched from blood (not recorded which). The source is a woman between 45 and 65 years old in a cohort exposed to, infected with or recovered from COVID-19 (not recorded which).

The chain has TRBV5-1 and TRBJ2-7; 10 bases agree with TRBD2. Germline V CDR1 and CDR2: SGHRS, YFSETQ. V shed 2 bases and J 6 bases; nucleotides not matched to a gene: 11. The CDR3 consists of 16 residues. DNA for the CDR3: TGCGCCAGCAGCTTTAGGACGGGACTAGCGAATCCCGAGCAGTACTTC. Translation: CASSFRTGLANPEQYF.

The chain couples TRBV3-1 (or the pseudogene TRBV3-2) to TRBJ2-3, with TRBD1 matching over 8 bases. The CDR3 totals 14 residues. V lost 5 bases to trimming and J lost 7 bases; unmatched junction nucleotides: 8. The germline V gene has CDR1 LGHDT and CDR2 YNNKEL (reference sequence). The CDR3 DNA follows: TGTGCCAGCAGCGGCCCGGGACAGGAGAATACGCAGTATTTT. Its translation: CASSGPGQENTQYF.

The chain links TRBV5-1 to TRBJ2-2; 11 bases align to TRBD2. Germline lookup yields CDR1 SGHRS and CDR2 YFSETQ. Trimming removed 3 bases from V and 1 base from J; junction bases left unmatched: 8. There are 18 residues in the CDR3. The CDR3 loop reads CASSYQLAGELNTGELFF. The CDR3 DNA sequence: TGCGCCAGCAGCTATCAACTAGCGGGGGAGCTGAACACCGGGGAGCTGTTTTTT. Together with reference TRBV5-1 and TRBJ2-2, the CDR3 gives the full variable domain: KAGVTQTPRYLIKTRGQQVTLSCSPISGHRSVSWYQQTPGQGLQFLFEYFSETQRNKGNFPGRFSGRQFSNSRSEMNVSTLELGDSALYLCASSYQLAGELNTGELFFGEGSRLTVL.

The chain has TRBV2 and TRBJ1-6; the D is unclear. The CDR3 consists of 13 residues. Germline V CDR1 and CDR2: SNHLY, FYNNEI. The ends were cut back, 1 base at V and 9 bases at J, with 7 bases in the middle. DNA for the CDR3: TGTGCCAGCAGTGAAGTCTGGGCTTCACCCCTCCACTTT. Protein product: CASSEVWASPLHF.

This rearrangement joins TRBV3-1 (or the pseudogene TRBV3-2) to TRBJ1-1; TRBD1 is a possible D gene (6 bases). The CDR3 covers 13 residues. The ends were cut back, 4 bases at V and 4 bases at J, with 10 bases in the middle. Germline-derived CDR1 and CDR2 are LGHDT and YNNKEL (reference sequence). Here the CDR3 reads CASSRQESTEAFF. CDR3 nucleotide sequence: TGTGCCAGCAGCCGACAGGAGAGCACTGAAGCTTTCTTT.

V is TRBV6-5 and J is TRBJ1-2; D not certain. The CDR3 runs to 12 residues. Germline lookup yields CDR1 MNHEY and CDR2 SVGAGI. V lost 6 bases to trimming and J lost 7 bases, with 12 bases between them. The CDR3 spells CASSRPRGGYTF. DNA of the CDR3: TGTGCCAGCAGCCGCCCCCGGGGTGGCTACACCTTC.

This CDR3 is CASSPRTAATNEKLFF. The CDR3, as DNA: TGTGCCAGCAGCCCACGGACAGCCGCAACTAATGAAAAACTGTTTTTT. V gene TRBV7-9 combines with J gene TRBJ1-4; a possible D gene is TRBD1 (6 bases). The V gene lost 5 bases and the J gene lost 0 bases, with 13 bases spanning the gap. This CDR3 has 16 amino acids. The germline CDR1 and CDR2 sequences are SEHNR and FQNEAQ (reference sequence). The full variable domain, completed using reference TRBV7-9 and TRBJ1-4, is DTGVSQNPRHKITKRGQNVTFRCDPISEHNRLYWYRQTLGQGPEFLTYFQNEAQLEKSRLLSDRFSAERPKGSFSTLEIQRTEQGDSAMYLCASSPRTAATNEKLFFGSGTQLSVL.

The J gene is TRBJ2-2, the V gene TRBV24-1, with D maybe TRBD2 (6 bases). Germline V gene sequence: CDR1 KGHDR, CDR2 SFDVKD. The CDR3 spans 14 residues. Trimming took off 5 bases at V and 4 bases at J, with 10 bases between the two ends. Written as DNA, the CDR3 is TGTGCCACCAGTGGTGGGACTCGCACCGGGGAGCTGTTTTTT. This translates into CATSGGTRTGELFF.

The chain has TRBV6-2 or TRBV6-3 and TRBJ1-5; 9 nucleotides align to TRBD1. From germline, CDR1 is MNHEY and CDR2 SVGEGT. There are 18 residues in the CDR3. Trimming cost V 5 bases and J 0 bases; bases outside gene matches: 11. Here the CDR3 reads CASSHPQGAPYSNQPQHF. The CDR3 nucleotides are TGTGCCAGCAGTCACCCACAGGGGGCGCCATATAGCAATCAGCCCCAGCATTTT.

This clone was recorded once. The chain has TRBV5-5 and TRBJ1-1; possible D gene TRBD1, 5 bases. The CDR3 totals 13 residues. V shed 4 bases and J shed 7 bases, with 14 bases lying between them. CDR1 is SGHKS and CDR2 is YYEKEE in the germline V gene (reference sequence). CDR3 DNA: TGTGCCAGCAGCCCCCAGGGCCGACTTGAAGCTTTCTTT. Protein: CASSPQGRLEAFF.

The V gene is TRBV28, the J gene TRBJ1-1; D perhaps matches TRBD1 (6 bases). V was clipped by 6 bases and J by 0 bases, with 11 bases between them. The CDR3 is 14 residues long. CDR1 MDHEN and CDR2 SYDVKM come from the germline V gene. The CDR3 DNA follows: TGTGCCAGCAGGCGAACAGGGTTGAACACTGAAGCTTTCTTT. It codes for CASRRTGLNTEAFF.

The chain has TRBV11-3 and TRBJ2-2; TRBD2 matches 13 bases. Trimming cost V 5 bases and J 4 bases; bases outside gene matches: 7. The germline V gene encodes CDR1 SGHNT and CDR2 YENEEA. This CDR3 is built from 17 residues. The CDR3 here is CASSRGLAGLSTGELFF. The DNA of the CDR3 is TGTGCCAGCAGCCGGGGACTAGCGGGACTAAGCACCGGGGAGCTGTTTTTT.

The chain carries TRBV3-1 (or the pseudogene TRBV3-2) and TRBJ1-2; a possible D gene is TRBD1 (5 bases). Between the trimmed V and J ends, which lost 1 base and 8 bases, there was a span of 14 bases. The germline V gene encodes CDR1 LGHDT and CDR2 YNNKEL (reference sequence). The CDR3 loop spans 14 amino acids. The CDR3 DNA reads as TGTGCCAGCAGCCAAGCAAGCCAGGGTCAGGGCTACACCTTC. Its translation is CASSQASQGQGYTF.

The DNA of the CDR3 is TGTGCCAGCAGAGGACAGACCGGGGAGCTGTTTTTT. Its translation is CASRGQTGELFF. The genes are TRBV7-9 and TRBJ2-2; D might be TRBD1 (6 bases). The V and J ends lost 6 bases and 5 bases respectively, with 7 bases between them. CDR1 and CDR2 from the germline V gene are SEHNR and FQNEAQ (reference sequence). This CDR3 has 12 residues.

The chain has TRBV12-5 and TRBJ2-3, with 7 bases fitting TRBD1. This CDR3 contains 16 residues. Germline values: CDR1 LGHNT, CDR2 FRNRAP. V trimming: 0 bases; J trimming: 4 bases; junction bases outside the gene matches: 7. Here the CDR3 DNA reads TGTGCTAGTGGTTTGGTACCGCCAGGGGGTGCAGATACGCAGTATTTT. It is translated as CASGLVPPGGADTQYF.

The chain combines TRBV9 with TRBJ2-2, with 9 bases aligning to TRBD2. Trimming at V came to 0 bases and at J to 0 bases, leaving 6 bases not matched to a gene. The CDR3 spans 18 residues. CDR1 is SGDLS, CDR2 YYNGEE, per germline. CDR3 in DNA: TGTGCCAGCAGCGTAGCAGTAGCGGGGGCACCGAACACCGGGGAGCTGTTTTTT. As protein: CASSVAVAGAPNTGELFF.

This clone was picked up one time. The rearrangement joins TRBV4-2 to TRBJ2-2, with 7 positions matching TRBD1. The CDR3 runs to 16 residues. The V and J ends lost 0 bases and 9 bases, in that order; junction bases with no gene match: 10. CDR1 is LGHNA, CDR2 YNFKEQ, per germline. The CDR3 protein is CASSQDRGGPWRELFF. CDR3 in DNA: TGTGCCAGCAGCCAAGATCGAGGGGGCCCCTGGAGGGAGCTGTTTTTT.

This sequence joins TRBV30 and TRBJ1-3; 8 nucleotides align to TRBD1. The CDR3 consists of 16 residues. The ends lost 0 bases at V and 2 bases at J; junction bases unmatched: 6. Germline lookup yields CDR1 GTSNPN and CDR2 SVGIG (reference sequence). CDR3 sequence reads: CAWSVIGRGPGNTIYF. In DNA, the CDR3 is TGTGCCTGGAGTGTAATAGGCAGGGGGCCTGGAAACACCATATATTTT.

The V and J genes are TRBV2 and TRBJ2-3; D not certain. From germline, CDR1 is SNHLY and CDR2 FYNNEI. CDR3 length: 12 residues. V dropped 5 bases and J dropped 3 bases, with 6 bases sitting between them. CDR3 amino acids: CASSQRTDTQYF. For the CDR3, the DNA is TGTGCCAGCAGTCAACGGACAGATACGCAGTATTTT. The full variable domain, with the rest looked up from reference TRBV2 and TRBJ2-3, is EPEVTQTPSHQVTQMGQEVILRCVPISNHLYFYWYRQILGQKVEFLVSFYNNEISEKSEIFDDQFSVERPDGSNFTLKIRSTKLEDSAMYFCASSQRTDTQYFGPGTRLTVL.

This clone was picked up a small number of times. The chain employs TRBV7-9 and TRBJ1-1, with 9 positions matching TRBD1. The CDR3 is made up of 15 amino acids. J gave up 0 bases and V 4 bases, and 3 bases lay outside the gene matches. In germline, CDR1 is SEHNR, CDR2 FQNEAQ (reference sequence). The CDR3 sequence is CASSWGTGLNTEAFF. The CDR3 nucleotides read TGTGCCAGCAGCTGGGGGACAGGGCTGAACACTGAAGCTTTCTTT.

The chain couples TRBV29-1 to TRBJ2-5, with D possibly matching TRBD2 (6 bases). CDR1 and CDR2 (germline): SQVTM, ANQGSEA. The CDR3 contains 13 residues. V shed 6 bases and J shed 2 bases, with 13 bases lying between them. The chain's CDR3 is CSVNRGYQETQYF. The CDR3 DNA reads TGCAGCGTCAACCGGGGGTATCAAGAGACCCAGTACTTC.

The chain joins TRBV4-1 to TRBJ1-5, with 9 bases that match TRBD1. This CDR3 comprises 14 residues. Losses at the gene ends were 5 bases for V and 7 bases for J; bases not matched to a gene: 6. Germline CDR1 is MGHRA and CDR2 is YSYEKL. DNA for the CDR3: TGCGCCAGCAGCTCACCGGGACAGGGACAGCCCCAGCATTTT. This codes for CASSSPGQGQPQHF.

The V and J genes are TRBV30 and TRBJ1-1, with TRBD1 identical over 7 bases. The CDR3 is made up of 12 amino acids. J was trimmed by 7 bases and V by 2 bases; bases with no gene match: 4. The germline CDR1 and CDR2 sequences are GTSNPN and SVGIG (reference sequence). The CDR3 here is CAWSPQGYEAFF. The CDR3 nucleotides read TGTGCCTGGAGTCCACAGGGGTATGAAGCTTTCTTT.

A few counts support this clone. The chain uses TRBV30 and TRBJ1-4; no firm D call. Looked up from germline, CDR1 is GTSNPN and CDR2 is SVGIG (reference sequence). Trimming pared 2 bases from V and 9 bases from J, leaving 13 bases between. The length of the CDR3 is 13 residues. CDR3 coding DNA: TGTGCCTGGAGTATCCGACGAGGTCAAAAACTGTTTTTT. Residues: CAWSIRRGQKLFF.

In the case of this clone: The same CDR3 can be traced to other DNA sequences in this sample. The chain couples TRBV2 to TRBJ1-5, with a possible D match to TRBD1 (5 bases). V was cut by 1 base and J by 6 bases, with 7 bases left in between. Looked up from germline, CDR1 is SNHLY and CDR2 is FYNNEI. The CDR3 spans 13 residues. The CDR3 here is CASSEGGGQPQHF. In DNA form, the CDR3 reads TGTGCCAGCAGTGAAGGGGGCGGTCAGCCCCAGCATTTT. Using reference TRBV2 and TRBJ1-5 for the parts outside the CDR3, the full variable domain is EPEVTQTPSHQVTQMGQEVILRCVPISNHLYFYWYRQILGQKVEFLVSFYNNEISEKSEIFDDQFSVERPDGSNFTLKIRSTKLEDSAMYFCASSEGGGQPQHFGDGTRLSIL.

CDR3 in DNA: TGCGCCAGCAGCCCCTCAAGGATACAGGGAAAAAACATTCAGTACTTC. This translates into CASSPSRIQGKNIQYF. V and J are TRBV4-3 and TRBJ2-4, with D possibly matching TRBD1 (6 bases). Between the trimmed V and J ends, which lost 4 bases and 4 bases, there was a span of 17 bases. CDR3 size: 16 residues. The germline V gene encodes CDR1 LGHNA and CDR2 YSLEER.

This chain connects TRBV6-2 or TRBV6-3 to TRBJ1-5, with D tentatively TRBD1 (6 bases). There are 16 residues in the CDR3. The V end was cut by 0 bases, the J end by 2 bases, with 11 bases between. Germline-derived CDR1 and CDR2 are MNHEY and SVGEGT. CDR3 DNA: TGTGCCAGCAGTTACTCTCCCGCAGGGGGCAATCAGCCCCAGCATTTT. Amino acids: CASSYSPAGGNQPQHF.

This chain uses TRBV15 with TRBJ2-1, with TRBD1 identical over 7 bases. J lost 12 bases, V lost 1 base, and 9 bases had no gene match. This CDR3 region has 14 residues. Germline assignment: CDR1 LNHNV and CDR2 YYDKDF (reference sequence). CDR3 bases: TGTGCCACCAGCAGAGGTGGGACAGCCGAGGCGCAGTTCTTC. Its translation: CATSRGGTAEAQFF. The complete variable domain, with remaining parts taken from reference TRBV15 and TRBJ2-1, reads DAMVIQNPRYQVTQFGKPVTLSCSQTLNHNVMYWYQQKSSQAPKLLFHYYDKDFNNEADTPDNFQSRRPNTSFCFLDIRSPGLGDTAMYLCATSRGGTAEAQFFGPGTRLTVL.

In DNA, the CDR3 is TGTGCCAGCAGCCCCACTGGTTTGCAGGGTTGGTATGGCTACACCTTC. As protein: CASSPTGLQGWYGYTF. The rearrangement links TRBV7-2 to TRBJ1-2; D may be TRBD1 (5 bases). The ends were cut back, 5 bases at V and 5 bases at J, with 21 bases in the middle. The CDR3 has 16 residues. Germline lookup yields CDR1 SGHTA and CDR2 FQGNSA.

The V call is TRBV9, the J call TRBJ2-4; a weak D match, TRBD1 (5 bases). Germline assignment: CDR1 SGDLS and CDR2 YYNGEE. This CDR3 comprises 18 residues. The ends were cut back, 0 bases at V and 0 bases at J, with 16 bases in the middle. The CDR3: CASSVGVGASVAKNIQYF. The DNA for the CDR3 is TGTGCCAGCAGCGTAGGGGTAGGGGCTTCGGTAGCCAAAAACATTCAGTACTTC.